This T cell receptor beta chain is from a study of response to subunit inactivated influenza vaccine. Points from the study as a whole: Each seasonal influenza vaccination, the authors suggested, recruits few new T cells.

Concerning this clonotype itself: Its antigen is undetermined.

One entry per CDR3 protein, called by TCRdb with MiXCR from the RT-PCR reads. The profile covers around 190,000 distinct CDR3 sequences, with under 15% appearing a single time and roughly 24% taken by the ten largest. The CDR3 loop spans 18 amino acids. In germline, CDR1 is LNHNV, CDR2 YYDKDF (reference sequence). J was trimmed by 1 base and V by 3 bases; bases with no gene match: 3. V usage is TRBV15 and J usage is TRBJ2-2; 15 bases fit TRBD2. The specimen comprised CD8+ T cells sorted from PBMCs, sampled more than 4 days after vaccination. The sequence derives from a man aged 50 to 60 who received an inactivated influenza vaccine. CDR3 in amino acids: CATSSGTSGGKNTGELFF. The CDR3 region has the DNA TGTGCCACCAGCAGCGGGACTAGCGGGGGGAAGAACACCGGGGAGCTGTTTTTT.